This T cell receptor beta chain comes out of a study of T cells in Graves' hyperthyroidism and ophthalmopathy. On the study more broadly: Any treatment followed the collection of peripheral blood at initial diagnosis. Points from the study as a whole: Ophthalmopathy onset followed model prediction by a median about 6.5 months.

CDR1 is SGHTA and CDR2 is FQGNSA in the germline V gene. This CDR3 comprises 12 residues. V was trimmed by 5 bases and J by 4 bases, leaving 8 bases between them. Details on this clonotype: The antigen remains unidentified.

TCR beta CDR3 regions were amplified from RNA. First-round RT-PCR with HTBI primers amplified the TCR CDR3 region. One entry per CDR3 protein, called by TCRdb with MiXCR from the multiplex PCR reads. This sample has about 130,000 distinct CDR3 sequences, with 22% found just once. The chain carries TRBV7-2 and TRBJ2-5; D ambiguous. Sample: blood. The sequence was obtained from a woman in her forties or fifties with Graves' hyperthyroidism that later progressed to Graves' ophthalmopathy. For the CDR3, the DNA is TGTGCCAGCAGCCTACCGACAGAGACCCAGTACTTC. It translates to CASSLPTETQYF. Full variable domain (rest looked up from reference TRBV7-2 and TRBJ2-5): GAGVSQSPSNKVTEKGKDVELRCDPISGHTALYWYRQSLGQGLEFLIYFQGNSAPDKSGLPSDRFSAERTGGSVSTLTIQRTQQEDSAVYLCASSLPTETQYFGPGTRLLVL.